Listed below are T cell receptor beta chains from one sample, sequenced in a study of T cells expressing NK-cell markers. After re-calling the 5' RACE reads, TCRdb lists one entry per CDR3 protein, DNA absent. This repertoire includes about 170,000 distinct CDR3 sequences. The sequenced sample was blood T cells: a sorted CD56 or NKG2C T cell subset, CD4+ or CD8+ T cells, or bulk PBMC T cells (not recorded which). These receptors all stem from a man aged 18-75 years in good health. Each CDR3 is given with its conserved first and last residue. The order of the fields is J gene, V gene, CDR3 protein.

J: TRBJ2-2; V: TRBV7-3; CDR3: CASSLTVGPNTGELFF
J: TRBJ2-5; V: TRBV24-1; CDR3: CATSDPLDRERETQYF
J: TRBJ1-5; V: TRBV19; CDR3: CASSPGRIDQPQHF
J: TRBJ2-7; V: TRBV6-5; CDR3: CASSYTVSESSYEQYF
J: TRBJ2-5; V: TRBV5-1; CDR3: CASSFRGRKMLETQYF
J: TRBJ2-5; V: TRBV7-9; CDR3: CASSLGGEETQYF
J: TRBJ2-6; V: TRBV5-6; CDR3: CASSRSISGANVLTF
J: TRBJ2-1; V: TRBV27; CDR3: CASSLSGQIYNEQFF
J: TRBJ1-4; V: TRBV5-1; CDR3: CASSFFGGRVREKLFF
J: TRBJ2-2; V: TRBV6-2/TRBV6-3; CDR3: CASSLPPRGWTGELFF
J: TRBJ2-3; V: TRBV19; CDR3: CASSLISGDGTDTQYF
J: TRBJ1-5; V: TRBV7-8; CDR3: CASSSRGQDLGGRPQHF
J: TRBJ2-1; V: TRBV4-1; CDR3: CASSQDPPEGINEQFF
J: TRBJ2-5; V: TRBV19; CDR3: CASSMDSEETQYF
J: TRBJ1-2; V: TRBV20-1; CDR3: CSARDSGYYTF
J: TRBJ1-5; V: TRBV6-2/TRBV6-3; CDR3: CASSSGGTGQPQHF
J: TRBJ2-7; V: TRBV15; CDR3: CATSREENEQYF
J: TRBJ2-3; V: TRBV7-2; CDR3: CASSLMTSGTYTDTQYF
J: TRBJ1-4; V: TRBV2; CDR3: CASSDRGLSEKLFF
J: TRBJ1-2; V: TRBV27; CDR3: CASSFLMGGWGYTF
J: TRBJ1-1; V: TRBV25-1; CDR3: CASSVGALAEAFF
J: TRBJ2-5; V: TRBV5-6; CDR3: CASSLGTVVHQETQYF
J: TRBJ1-1; V: TRBV12-3/TRBV12-4; CDR3: CASSPAGNLRHTEAFF
J: TRBJ2-5; V: TRBV7-8; CDR3: CASSLGGVGLAGISETQYF
J: TRBJ2-5; V: TRBV20-1; CDR3: CSARDLFASGGPETQYF
J: TRBJ2-7; V: TRBV5-6; CDR3: CASSLPTGGTGAYEQYF
J: TRBJ2-1; V: TRBV7-8; CDR3: CASSSPPDEQFF
J: TRBJ2-2; V: TRBV11-3; CDR3: CASSVRGGDTGELFF
J: TRBJ2-2; V: TRBV5-1; CDR3: CASSLASLMAISTGELFF
J: TRBJ2-1; V: TRBV6-5; CDR3: CASSYGASGGVAYNEQFF
J: TRBJ2-1; V: TRBV25-1; CDR3: CASSGGGNEQFF
J: TRBJ2-1; V: TRBV6-1; CDR3: CASRKGDIDEQFF
J: TRBJ2-2; V: TRBV28; CDR3: CASSIGTATGELFF
J: TRBJ1-5; V: TRBV5-6; CDR3: CASSLQGRDQPQHF
J: TRBJ1-5; V: TRBV19; CDR3: CASSMLQGVGQPQHF
J: TRBJ2-1; V: TRBV4-2; CDR3: CASSQEGGLAGGQFF
J: TRBJ2-7; V: TRBV6-5; CDR3: CASSYQPGQPFDEQYF
J: TRBJ1-1; V: TRBV5-1; CDR3: CASSLLKGDSEAFF
J: TRBJ1-4; V: TRBV7-9; CDR3: CASSRSGQSGLTLFF
J: TRBJ2-7; V: TRBV7-9; CDR3: CASSSIGQFSYEQYF
J: TRBJ1-6; V: TRBV6-5; CDR3: CASSWVPGEDSPLHF
J: TRBJ2-3; V: TRBV12-3/TRBV12-4; CDR3: CASSFGLAGDTQYF
J: TRBJ2-5; V: TRBV28; CDR3: CASSLKLGIRETQYF
J: TRBJ2-1; V: TRBV27; CDR3: CASSLPQPTGLRGQFF
J: TRBJ2-5; V: TRBV30; CDR3: CAWSVSRDRGKETQYF
J: TRBJ1-2; V: TRBV7-2; CDR3: CASSLPGQFYGYTF
J: TRBJ1-3; V: TRBV4-1; CDR3: CASSQGREVNTIYF
J: TRBJ2-7; V: TRBV2; CDR3: CASKKTPNRENKDF
J: TRBJ1-4; V: TRBV11-1; CDR3: CASSYMDRVIDVDEKLFF